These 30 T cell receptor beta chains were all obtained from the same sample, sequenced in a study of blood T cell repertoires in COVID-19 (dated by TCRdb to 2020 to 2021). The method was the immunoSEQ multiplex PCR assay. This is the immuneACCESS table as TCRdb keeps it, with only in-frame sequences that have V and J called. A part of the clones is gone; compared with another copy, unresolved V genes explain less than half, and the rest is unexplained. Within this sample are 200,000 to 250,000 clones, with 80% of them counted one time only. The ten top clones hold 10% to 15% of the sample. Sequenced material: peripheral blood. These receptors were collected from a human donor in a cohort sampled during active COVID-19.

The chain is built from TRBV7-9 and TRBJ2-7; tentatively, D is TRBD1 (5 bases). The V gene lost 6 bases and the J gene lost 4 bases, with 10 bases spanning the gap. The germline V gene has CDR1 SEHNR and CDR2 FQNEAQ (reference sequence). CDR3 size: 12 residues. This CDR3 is CASSRQLYEQYF. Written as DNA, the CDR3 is TGTGCCAGCAGTCGACAGTTATACGAGCAGTACTTC.

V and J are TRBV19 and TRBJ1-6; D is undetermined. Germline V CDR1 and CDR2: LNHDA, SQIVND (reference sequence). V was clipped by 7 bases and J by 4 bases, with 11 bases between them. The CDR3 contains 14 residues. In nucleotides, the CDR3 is TGTGCCAGTACCCAGGCAGTTTATAATTCACCCCTCCACTTT. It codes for CASTQAVYNSPLHF.

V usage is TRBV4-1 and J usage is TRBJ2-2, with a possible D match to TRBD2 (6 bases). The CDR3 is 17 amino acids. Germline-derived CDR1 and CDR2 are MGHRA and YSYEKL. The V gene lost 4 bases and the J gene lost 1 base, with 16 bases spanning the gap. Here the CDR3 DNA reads TGCGCCAGCAGCCGGGTTGGGGGGTGGGAGAACACCGGGGAGCTGTTTTTT. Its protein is CASSRVGGWENTGELFF.

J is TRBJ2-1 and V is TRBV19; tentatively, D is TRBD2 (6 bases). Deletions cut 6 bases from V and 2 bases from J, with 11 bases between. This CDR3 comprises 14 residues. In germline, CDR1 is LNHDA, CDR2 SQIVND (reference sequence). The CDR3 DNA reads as TGTGCCAGTAGCAACGGGAGAACCTACAATGAGCAGTTCTTC. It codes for CASSNGRTYNEQFF.

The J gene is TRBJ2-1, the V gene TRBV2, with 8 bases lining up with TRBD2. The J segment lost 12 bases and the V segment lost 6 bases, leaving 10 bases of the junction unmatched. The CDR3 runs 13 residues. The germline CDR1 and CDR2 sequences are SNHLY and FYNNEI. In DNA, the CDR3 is TGTGCCAGCAGGCGTCCCGGGACTAGGGTGCAGTTCTTC. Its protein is CASRRPGTRVQFF. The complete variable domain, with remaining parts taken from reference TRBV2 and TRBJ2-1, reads EPEVTQTPSHQVTQMGQEVILRCVPISNHLYFYWYRQILGQKVEFLVSFYNNEISEKSEIFDDQFSVERPDGSNFTLKIRSTKLEDSAMYFCASRRPGTRVQFFGPGTRLTVL.

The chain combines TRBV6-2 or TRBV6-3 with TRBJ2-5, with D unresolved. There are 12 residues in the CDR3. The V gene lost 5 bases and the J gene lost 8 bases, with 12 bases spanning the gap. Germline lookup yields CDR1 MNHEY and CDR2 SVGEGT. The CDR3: CASSPEFNTQYF. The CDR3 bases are TGTGCCAGCAGTCCCGAGTTTAATACCCAGTACTTC.

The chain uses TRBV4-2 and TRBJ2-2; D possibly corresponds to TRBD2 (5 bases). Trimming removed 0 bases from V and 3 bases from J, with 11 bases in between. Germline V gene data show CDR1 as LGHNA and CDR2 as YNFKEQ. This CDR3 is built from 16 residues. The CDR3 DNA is TGTGCCAGCAGCCAAGATAGCGCCAGCTACACCGGGGAGCTGTTTTTT. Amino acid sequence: CASSQDSASYTGELFF.

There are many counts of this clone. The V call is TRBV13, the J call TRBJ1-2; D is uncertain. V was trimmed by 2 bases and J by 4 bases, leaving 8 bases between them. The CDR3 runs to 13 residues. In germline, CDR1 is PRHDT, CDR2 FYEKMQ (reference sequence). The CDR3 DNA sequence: TGTGCCAGCAGCTTAAATCAGTTCTATGGCTACACCTTC. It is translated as CASSLNQFYGYTF.

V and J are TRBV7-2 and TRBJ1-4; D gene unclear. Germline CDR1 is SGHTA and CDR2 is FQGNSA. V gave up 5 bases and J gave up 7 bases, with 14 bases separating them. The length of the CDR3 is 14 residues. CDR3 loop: CASSTRRSGEKLFF. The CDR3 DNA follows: TGTGCCAGCAGCACTCGCCGCTCCGGTGAAAAACTGTTTTTT.

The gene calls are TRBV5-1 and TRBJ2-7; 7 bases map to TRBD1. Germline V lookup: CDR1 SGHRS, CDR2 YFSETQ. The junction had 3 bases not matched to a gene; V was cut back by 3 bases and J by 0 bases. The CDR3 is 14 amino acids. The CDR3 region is CASSYTGVSYEQYF. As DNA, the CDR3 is TGCGCCAGCAGCTATACAGGGGTCTCCTACGAGCAGTACTTC.

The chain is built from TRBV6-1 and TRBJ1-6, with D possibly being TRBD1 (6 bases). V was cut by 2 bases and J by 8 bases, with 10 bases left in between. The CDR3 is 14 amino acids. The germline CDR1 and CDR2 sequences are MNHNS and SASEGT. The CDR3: CASSERRQDSPLHF. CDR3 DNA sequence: TGTGCCAGCAGTGAAAGAAGACAGGATTCACCCCTCCACTTT.

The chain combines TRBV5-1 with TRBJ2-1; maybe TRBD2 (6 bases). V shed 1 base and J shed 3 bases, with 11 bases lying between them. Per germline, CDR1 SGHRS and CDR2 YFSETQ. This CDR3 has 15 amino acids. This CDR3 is CASSLLAEDYNEQFF. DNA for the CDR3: TGCGCCAGCAGCTTGTTAGCGGAAGACTACAATGAGCAGTTCTTC.

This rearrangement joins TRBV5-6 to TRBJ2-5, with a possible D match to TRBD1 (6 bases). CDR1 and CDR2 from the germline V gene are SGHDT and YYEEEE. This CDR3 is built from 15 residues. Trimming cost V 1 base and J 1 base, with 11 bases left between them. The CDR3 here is CASSLTTGFQETQYF. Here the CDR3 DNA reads TGTGCCAGCAGCTTGACTACAGGGTTCCAAGAGACCCAGTACTTC.

CDR3 DNA: TGTGCCACCAGCAGAGGGCAGATTAGCAATCAGCCCCAGCATTTT. Its translation: CATSRGQISNQPQHF. V usage is TRBV15 and J usage is TRBJ1-5, with D unclear. CDR1 is LNHNV, CDR2 YYDKDF, per germline (reference sequence). The CDR3 covers 15 residues. The V end lost 1 base, the J end lost 0 bases, and 7 bases lay between the germline ends.

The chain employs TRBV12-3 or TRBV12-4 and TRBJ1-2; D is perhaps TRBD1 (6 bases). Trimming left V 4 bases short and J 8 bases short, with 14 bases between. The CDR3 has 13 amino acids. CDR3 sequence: CASSSGDVVGYTF. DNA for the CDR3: TGTGCCAGCAGTTCAGGGGATGTAGTGGGCTACACCTTC.

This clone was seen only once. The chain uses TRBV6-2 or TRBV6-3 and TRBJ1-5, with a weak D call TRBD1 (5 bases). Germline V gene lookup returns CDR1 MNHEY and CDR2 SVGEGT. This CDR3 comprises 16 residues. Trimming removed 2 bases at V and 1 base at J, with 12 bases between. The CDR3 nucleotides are TGTGCCAGCAGTTACGGACAACTTATAAGCAATCAGCCCCAGCATTTT. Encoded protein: CASSYGQLISNQPQHF.

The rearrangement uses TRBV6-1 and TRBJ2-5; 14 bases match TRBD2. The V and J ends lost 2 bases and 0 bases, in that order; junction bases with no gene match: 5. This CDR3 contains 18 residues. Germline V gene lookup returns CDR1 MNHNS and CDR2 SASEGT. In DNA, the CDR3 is TGTGCCAGCAGTGAAAGGACTAGCGGGGGGACTTACCAAGAGACCCAGTACTTC. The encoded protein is CASSERTSGGTYQETQYF.

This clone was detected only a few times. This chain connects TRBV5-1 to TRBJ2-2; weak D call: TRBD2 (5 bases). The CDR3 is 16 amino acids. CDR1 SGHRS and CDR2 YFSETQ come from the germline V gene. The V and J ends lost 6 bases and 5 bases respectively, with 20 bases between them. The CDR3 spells CASTGSWTTRTGELFF. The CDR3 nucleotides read TGCGCCAGCACGGGATCCTGGACCACCCGGACCGGGGAGCTGTTTTTT.

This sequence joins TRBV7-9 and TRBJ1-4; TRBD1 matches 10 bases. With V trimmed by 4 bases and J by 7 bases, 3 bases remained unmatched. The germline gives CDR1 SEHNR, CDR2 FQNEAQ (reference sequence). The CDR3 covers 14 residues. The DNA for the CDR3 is TGTGCCAGCAGCTCGGGACAGGGGAGTGAAAAACTGTTTTTT. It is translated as CASSSGQGSEKLFF.

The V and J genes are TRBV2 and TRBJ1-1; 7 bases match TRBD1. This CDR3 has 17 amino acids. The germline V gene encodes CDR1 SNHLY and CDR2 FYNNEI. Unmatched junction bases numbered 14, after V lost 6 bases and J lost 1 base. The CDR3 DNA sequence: TGTGCCAGCAGGGCGACAGGGTTTTCTGGTAGGAACACTGAAGCTTTCTTT. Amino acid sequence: CASRATGFSGRNTEAFF.

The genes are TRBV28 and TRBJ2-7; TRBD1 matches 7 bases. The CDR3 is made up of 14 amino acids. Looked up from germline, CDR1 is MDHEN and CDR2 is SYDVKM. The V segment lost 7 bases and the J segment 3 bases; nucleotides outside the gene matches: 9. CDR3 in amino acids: CASNRQGGDYEQYF. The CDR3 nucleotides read TGTGCCAGCAATAGACAGGGTGGGGACTACGAGCAGTACTTC.

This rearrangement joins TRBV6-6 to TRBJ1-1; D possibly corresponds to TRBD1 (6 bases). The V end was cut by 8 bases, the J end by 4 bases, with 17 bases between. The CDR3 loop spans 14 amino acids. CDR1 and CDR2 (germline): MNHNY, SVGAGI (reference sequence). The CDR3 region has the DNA TGTGCCAGCTGCCCCAACAGGGTCGTCACTGAAGCTTTCTTT. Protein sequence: CASCPNRVVTEAFF.

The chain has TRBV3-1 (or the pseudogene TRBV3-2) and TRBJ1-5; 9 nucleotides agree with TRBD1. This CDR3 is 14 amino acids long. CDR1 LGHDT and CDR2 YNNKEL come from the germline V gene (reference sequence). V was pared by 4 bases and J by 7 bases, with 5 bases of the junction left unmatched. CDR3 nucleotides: TGTGCCAGCAGCCCCGGACAGGGGAGGCAGCCCCAGCATTTT. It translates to CASSPGQGRQPQHF.

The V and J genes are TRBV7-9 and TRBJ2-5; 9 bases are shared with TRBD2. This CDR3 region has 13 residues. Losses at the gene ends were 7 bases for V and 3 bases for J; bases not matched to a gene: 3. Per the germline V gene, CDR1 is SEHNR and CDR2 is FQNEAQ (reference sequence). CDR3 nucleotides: TGTGCCAGCATCGCTAGCGGGGAAGAGACCCAGTACTTC. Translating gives CASIASGEETQYF.

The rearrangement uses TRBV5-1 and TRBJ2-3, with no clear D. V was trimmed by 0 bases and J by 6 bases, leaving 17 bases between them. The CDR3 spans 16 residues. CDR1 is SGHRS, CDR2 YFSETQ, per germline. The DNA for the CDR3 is TGCGCCAGCAGCTTGGATTCCCCCCGGGTCGGGGATACGCAGTATTTT. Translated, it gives CASSLDSPRVGDTQYF.

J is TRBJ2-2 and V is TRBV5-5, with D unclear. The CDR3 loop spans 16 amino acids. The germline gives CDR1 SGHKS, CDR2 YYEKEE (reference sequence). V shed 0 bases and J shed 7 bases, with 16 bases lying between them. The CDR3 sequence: CASSLVQVGVGGELFF. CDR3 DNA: TGTGCCAGCAGCTTGGTTCAGGTTGGCGTCGGCGGGGAGCTGTTTTTT.

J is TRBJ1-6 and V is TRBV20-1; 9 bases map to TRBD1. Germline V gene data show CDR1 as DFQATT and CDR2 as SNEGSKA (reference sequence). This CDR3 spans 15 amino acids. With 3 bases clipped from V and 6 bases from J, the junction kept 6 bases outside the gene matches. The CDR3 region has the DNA TGCAGTGCTAGTGGGACAGGGACCAGTAATTCACCCCTCCACTTT. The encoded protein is CSASGTGTSNSPLHF.

The CDR3 protein is CASSQYRDTEAFF. The CDR3 coding sequence is TGTGCCAGCAGTCAATATCGGGACACTGAAGCTTTCTTT. The chain employs TRBV6-2 or TRBV6-3 and TRBJ1-1; D ambiguous. Trimming cost V 5 bases and J 3 bases, with 10 bases left between them. The CDR3 has 13 residues. CDR1 MNHEY and CDR2 SVGEGT come from the germline V gene.

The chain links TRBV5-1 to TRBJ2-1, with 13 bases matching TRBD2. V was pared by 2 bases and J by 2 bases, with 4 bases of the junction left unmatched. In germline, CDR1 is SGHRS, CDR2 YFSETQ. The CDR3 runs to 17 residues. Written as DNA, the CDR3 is TGCGCCAGCAGCTTCCGACTAGCGGGAGGAACCTACAATGAGCAGTTCTTC. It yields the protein CASSFRLAGGTYNEQFF.

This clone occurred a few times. The CDR3 region is CASSQEGGQEKAKNIQYF. The CDR3 coding sequence is TGTGCCAGCAGCCAAGAAGGGGGACAGGAGAAAGCCAAAAACATTCAGTACTTC. The chain uses TRBV3-1 (or the pseudogene TRBV3-2) and TRBJ2-4; 8 nucleotides align to TRBD1. CDR1 and CDR2 (germline): LGHDT, YNNKEL (reference sequence). The V segment lost 0 bases and the J segment 0 bases; nucleotides outside the gene matches: 7. This CDR3 comprises 18 residues.